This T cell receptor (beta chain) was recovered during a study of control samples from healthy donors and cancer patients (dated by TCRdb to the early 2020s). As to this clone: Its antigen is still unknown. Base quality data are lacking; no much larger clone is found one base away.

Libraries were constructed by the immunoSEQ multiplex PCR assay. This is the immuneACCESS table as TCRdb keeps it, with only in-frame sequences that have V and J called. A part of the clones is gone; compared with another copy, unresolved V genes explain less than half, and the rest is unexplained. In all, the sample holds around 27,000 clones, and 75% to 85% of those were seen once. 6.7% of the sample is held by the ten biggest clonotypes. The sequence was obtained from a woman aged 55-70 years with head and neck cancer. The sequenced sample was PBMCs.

The CDR3 sequence is CASCRDANTGELFF. The DNA sequence follows: TGTGCCAGCTGCCGTGACGCGAACACCGGGGAGCTGTTTTTT. The chain uses TRBV6-5 and TRBJ2-2, with the D gene not confidently named. Reading from cysteine to phenylalanine, the CDR3 counts 14 amino acids. The CDR3 DNA has 42 bases and is translated from base 1. The V and J ends are trimmed by 8 bases and 0 bases, leaving 10 bases between them. CDR1 and CDR2 are read off the germline V gene as MNHEY and SVGAGI.